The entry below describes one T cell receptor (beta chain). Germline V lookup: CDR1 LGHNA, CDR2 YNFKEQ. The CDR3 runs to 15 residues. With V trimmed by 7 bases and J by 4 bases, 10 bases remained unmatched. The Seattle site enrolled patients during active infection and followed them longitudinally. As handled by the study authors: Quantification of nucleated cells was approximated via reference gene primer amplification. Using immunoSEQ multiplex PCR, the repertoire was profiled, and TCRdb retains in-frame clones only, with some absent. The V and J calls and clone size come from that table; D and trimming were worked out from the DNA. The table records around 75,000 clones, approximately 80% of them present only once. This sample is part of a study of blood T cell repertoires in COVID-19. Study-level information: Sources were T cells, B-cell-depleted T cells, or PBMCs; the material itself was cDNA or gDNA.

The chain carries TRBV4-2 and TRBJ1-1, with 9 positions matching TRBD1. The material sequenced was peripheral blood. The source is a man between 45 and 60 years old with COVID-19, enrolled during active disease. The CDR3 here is CASTPQTGGITEAFF. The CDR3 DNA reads TGTGCCAGCACACCACAAACAGGGGGCATCACTGAAGCTTTCTTT.